This TCR beta chain comes out of a study of regulatory T cells in long-lasting Graves disease. V was shortened by 5 bases and J by 4 bases, with 16 bases between the two germline ends. This CDR3 has 15 residues. Germline V CDR1 and CDR2: SNHLY, FYNNEI. Stated time point: persistent/refractory GD, antithyroid drugs over 5 years with positive TRAb. With RNA extracted from PBMCs as input, the TCR library was made. Patients with Graves' disease were diagnosed by American Thyroid Association guidelines. Arm-PCR of CDR3 regions and iRepertoire HTBI primers were the basis on which TCR beta libraries were built. Via MiXCR, TCRdb re-called the multiplex PCR reads, giving one row per CDR3 protein. Altogether around 300,000 distinct CDR3 sequences are present, roughly a fifth being singletons, with the ten largest covering 56%. This clonotype was recorded a few times.

The TCR originated in a female donor with Graves disease. The input for sequencing was peripheral blood mononuclear cells (PBMCs), taken when the disease was refractory, from a patient treated with antithyroid drugs. The gene calls are TRBV2 and TRBJ2-3; no reliable D call. The chain's CDR3 is CASSPPVRGPDTQYF. CDR3 in DNA: TGTGCCAGCAGTCCACCTGTTCGTGGCCCAGATACGCAGTATTTT.